Listed here are 15 T cell receptor beta chains from one sample, sequenced in a study of T-cell memory formation after mild COVID-19. TCRdb reprocessed the 5' RACE reads with MiXCR, giving one entry per CDR3 protein. The profile shows 450,000 to 650,000 distinct CDR3 sequences, around 21% of them singletons. The specimen sequenced was PBMCs or a T cell subset sorted from them (not recorded which). All receptors derive from an adult woman who had mild COVID-19 (a few samples of this study predate the infection). Cell type and time point are not known.

This clonotype was counted many times. This chain uses TRBV5-1 with TRBJ1-1; the match to TRBD1 covers 9 bases. J was trimmed by 1 base and V by 3 bases; bases with no gene match: 1. This CDR3 comprises 14 residues. Germline CDR1 and CDR2: SGHRS and YFSETQ. The CDR3 reads CASSWTGENTEAFF. CDR3 in DNA: TGCGCCAGCAGCTGGACAGGGGAGAACACTGAAGCTTTCTTT. The complete variable domain, with remaining parts taken from reference TRBV5-1 and TRBJ1-1, reads KAGVTQTPRYLIKTRGQQVTLSCSPISGHRSVSWYQQTPGQGLQFLFEYFSETQRNKGNFPGRFSGRQFSNSRSEMNVSTLELGDSALYLCASSWTGENTEAFFGQGTRLTVV.

This clonotype has a handful of counts. V gene TRBV7-9 combines with J gene TRBJ1-1; D may be TRBD1 (5 bases). The V end was cut by 3 bases, the J end by 1 base, with 12 bases between. Germline CDR1 and CDR2: SEHNR and FQNEAQ (reference sequence). The CDR3 is made up of 15 amino acids. The CDR3 protein is CASSLNLRENTEAFF. The CDR3 coding sequence is TGTGCCAGCAGCTTGAACCTCAGGGAGAACACTGAAGCTTTCTTT.

A word on this clonotype: The junction differs from germline at one of its ends, possibly a read error. The rearrangement uses TRBV12-3 or TRBV12-4 and TRBJ1-2, with 8 bases that match TRBD1. The CDR3 extends over 14 amino acids. This CDR3 reads CASSSILGTGEAIF. CDR3 bases: TGTGCCAGCAGTTCTATCCTGGGGACAGGCGAGGCCATCTTC.

This clonotype showed up just a few times. The chain is built from TRBV29-1 and TRBJ1-2; 8 bases agree with TRBD1. V was clipped by 7 bases and J by 2 bases; unmatched bases: 15. Germline lookup yields CDR1 SQVTM and CDR2 ANQGSEA. The CDR3 covers 16 residues. CDR3 in amino acids: CSALNSYGQGNYGYTF. The CDR3 DNA sequence: TGCAGCGCCTTGAATTCGTATGGACAGGGCAACTATGGCTACACCTTC.

The chain is built from TRBV7-2 and TRBJ1-2; D not certain. Germline CDR1 and CDR2: SGHTA and FQGNSA. Trimming cost V 5 bases and J 6 bases, with 10 bases left between them. The length of the CDR3 is 12 residues. CDR3: CASSLRSHGYTF. The CDR3 DNA sequence: TGTGCCAGCAGCCTCCGTAGTCATGGCTACACCTTC.

This clonotype has a handful of counts. The V gene is TRBV20-1, the J gene TRBJ1-1; D gene uncertain. Germline-derived CDR1 and CDR2 are DFQATT and SNEGSKA (reference sequence). V lost 7 bases and J lost 0, with 18 bases in between. CDR3 length: 15 residues. CDR3 in DNA: TGCAGTGTGAGGGCAAAACTCGGAATGAACACTGAAGCTTTCTTT. This translates into CSVRAKLGMNTEAFF.

The V call is TRBV4-2, the J call TRBJ1-6; possible D gene TRBD1, 6 bases. The CDR3 contains 15 residues. The V gene lost 6 bases and the J gene lost 6 bases, with 15 bases spanning the gap. Germline CDR1 is LGHNA and CDR2 is YNFKEQ. CDR3 sequence reads: CASSRNRVGNSPLHF. CDR3 bases: TGTGCCAGCAGTCGGAACAGGGTTGGTAATTCACCCCTCCACTTT.

The J gene is TRBJ1-3, the V gene TRBV7-9, with D possibly TRBD1 on 5 matching bases. V lost 6 bases to trimming and J lost 0 bases, with 15 bases between them. CDR1 is SEHNR and CDR2 is FQNEAQ in the germline V gene (reference sequence). The CDR3 extends over 16 amino acids. The DNA of the CDR3 is TGTGCCAGCAGATCCGGGACGGTGACCTCTGGAAACACCATATATTTT. Its protein product is CASRSGTVTSGNTIYF.

CDR3 nucleotides: TGCAGTGCTGGGACCGTTGGCGCCACAGATACGCAGTATTTT. Amino acids: CSAGTVGATDTQYF. The chain joins TRBV20-1 to TRBJ2-3; TRBD1 or TRBD2 may be the D gene (5 bases each). Trimming took off 5 bases at V and 2 bases at J, with 14 bases between the two ends. CDR1 DFQATT and CDR2 SNEGSKA come from the germline V gene (reference sequence). The CDR3 covers 14 residues.

Only a few counts were recorded for this clonotype. The rearrangement links TRBV30 to TRBJ2-4; 8 bases agree with TRBD1. V shed 3 bases and J 0 bases; nucleotides not matched to a gene: 13. CDR3 size: 18 residues. Germline V CDR1 and CDR2: GTSNPN, SVGIG (reference sequence). The CDR3 loop is CAWSAGTGRTLAKNIQYF. The CDR3 coding sequence is TGTGCCTGGAGCGCCGGGACAGGTCGAACTTTAGCCAAAAACATTCAGTACTTC.

The CDR3 here is CASSSWTGDRETQYF. Here the CDR3 DNA reads TGCGCCAGCAGCTCCTGGACAGGGGATCGGGAGACCCAGTACTTC. The chain links TRBV5-1 to TRBJ2-5; TRBD1 agrees at 9 bases. From germline, CDR1 is SGHRS and CDR2 YFSETQ. Unmatched junction bases numbered 8, after V lost 3 bases and J lost 5 bases. The CDR3 length is 15 residues.

In its sample, this clonotype was seen many times. V usage is TRBV6-5 and J usage is TRBJ2-3, with a tentative D call TRBD1 (5 bases). The CDR3 is made up of 16 amino acids. Germline CDR1 and CDR2: MNHEY and SVGAGI. Deletions cut 5 bases from V and 5 bases from J, with 20 bases between. The CDR3, as DNA: TGTGCCAGCAGTCAAACAGGCTTTCCTCGGGTAGATACGCAGTATTTT. Encoded protein: CASSQTGFPRVDTQYF.

In this sample, this clonotype turned up a few times. The gene calls are TRBV5-6 and TRBJ2-7; a possible D gene is TRBD2 (5 bases). Trimming left V 2 bases short and J 6 bases short, with 21 bases between. The CDR3 runs 16 residues. CDR1 and CDR2 from the germline V gene are SGHDT and YYEEEE. The CDR3 here is CASSFAAVALGLEQYF. CDR3 nucleotides: TGTGCCAGCAGCTTCGCAGCCGTTGCTTTAGGACTCGAGCAGTACTTC.

This clonotype occurred a few times. This chain links TRBV29-1 with TRBJ2-3; 8 nucleotides align to TRBD2. Losses at the gene ends were 5 bases for V and 5 bases for J; bases not matched to a gene: 0. Germline V CDR1 and CDR2: SQVTM, ANQGSEA. This CDR3 is 11 amino acids long. This CDR3 is CSVRGGDTQYF. CDR3 bases: TGCAGCGTTCGGGGGGGAGATACGCAGTATTTT.

This clonotype was counted a few times. This rearrangement joins TRBV4-1 to TRBJ2-7; TRBD1 is a possible D gene (6 bases). Germline V gene lookup returns CDR1 MGHRA and CDR2 YSYEKL. V was trimmed by 0 bases and J by 6 bases, leaving 9 bases between them. CDR3 length: 13 residues. The CDR3 DNA reads as TGCGCCAGCAGCCAAGATAAAGGGGGCGAGCAGTACTTC. This translates into CASSQDKGGEQYF.